These 26 T cell receptor beta chains came from one sample sequenced in a study of cytomegalovirus exposure and HLA in healthy donors. The PCR was carried out with 60 Vbeta primers and 13 Jbeta primers. Profiling relied on immunoSEQ multiplex PCR, and the TCRdb table lists in-frame clones only, not all of them. Here the sample spans 85,000 to 130,000 clones, 71% being singletons. The sequenced material came from PBMCs. Receptors were obtained from a female donor in good health and CMV-seronegative.

CDR3 sequence: CASSLLGQGSLATNEKLFF. The CDR3 DNA is TGTGCCAGCAGCCTCCTAGGACAGGGATCCTTGGCAACTAATGAAAAACTGTTTTTT. J is TRBJ1-4 and V is TRBV14, with 8 bases lining up with TRBD1. The trim removed 4 bases at V and 0 bases at J, leaving 13 bases unmatched. Looked up from germline, CDR1 is SGHDN and CDR2 is FVKESK. CDR3 length: 19 residues.

The V gene is TRBV15, the J gene TRBJ2-7, with 10 bases that match TRBD1. Germline loops: CDR1 LNHNV, CDR2 YYDKDF (reference sequence). CDR3 length: 15 amino acids. Trimming at V came to 4 bases and at J to 3 bases, leaving 6 bases not matched to a gene. In DNA form, the CDR3 reads TGTGCCACCAGCAAACTGGACAGGGGGAGCTACGAGCAGTACTTC. Translation: CATSKLDRGSYEQYF.

This sequence joins TRBV28 and TRBJ2-5; 7 bases are shared with TRBD1. Looked up from germline, CDR1 is MDHEN and CDR2 is SYDVKM. This CDR3 contains 16 residues. The J segment lost 4 bases and the V segment lost 5 bases, leaving 13 bases of the junction unmatched. The CDR3 here is CASSPWDSSMGETQYF. The CDR3 coding sequence is TGTGCCAGCAGTCCCTGGGACAGCTCCATGGGAGAGACCCAGTACTTC.

The V and J genes are TRBV19 and TRBJ2-5, with 8 nucleotides matching TRBD2. The CDR3 covers 16 residues. CDR1 is LNHDA and CDR2 is SQIVND in the germline V gene (reference sequence). Unmatched junction bases numbered 11, after V lost 5 bases and J lost 3 bases. This chain's CDR3 is CASSGMGLDMEETQYF. The CDR3, as DNA: TGTGCCAGTAGTGGTATGGGACTAGATATGGAAGAGACCCAGTACTTC.

There are many counts of this clone. The chain employs TRBV11-2 and TRBJ2-2, with 7 bases fitting TRBD2. V lost 0 bases, J lost 4 bases, and 8 bases stayed unmatched. This CDR3 has 17 residues. Germline CDR1 reads SGHAT; CDR2 reads FQNNGV. In DNA form, the CDR3 reads TGTGCCAGCAGCTTAGATTTTAGCGGGCGTCGCACCGGGGAGCTGTTTTTT. The encoded protein is CASSLDFSGRRTGELFF.

The V gene is TRBV7-8, the J gene TRBJ2-1; 7 positions agree with TRBD2. V lost 4 bases to trimming and J lost 5 bases; unmatched junction nucleotides: 11. Germline V gene sequence: CDR1 SGHVS, CDR2 FQNEAQ. The CDR3 has 16 residues. The CDR3 DNA reads as TGTGCCAGCAGCTCCTCTTGGGGGAGGGGAAACAATGAGCAGTTCTTC. Translated, it gives CASSSSWGRGNNEQFF.

The V gene is TRBV19, the J gene TRBJ2-1, with a weak D call TRBD2 (7 bases). V was clipped by 1 base and J by 0 bases, with 13 bases between them. Per germline, CDR1 LNHDA and CDR2 SQIVND (reference sequence). CDR3 length equals 17 residues. The CDR3: CASSIGGGTRSYNEQFF. CDR3 DNA sequence: TGTGCCAGTAGTATAGGGGGGGGCACCCGCTCCTACAATGAGCAGTTCTTC.

Written as DNA, the CDR3 is TGTGCCAGCAGGGACAGGGTGGAGCAAAAACTGTTTTTT. Protein product: CASRDRVEQKLFF. The genes are TRBV27 and TRBJ1-4; 8 bases are shared with TRBD1. V lost 6 bases and J lost 9; bases outside the gene matches: 6. CDR3 length: 13 residues. Germline V gene data show CDR1 as MNHEY and CDR2 as SMNVEV (reference sequence).

The J gene is TRBJ2-7, the V gene TRBV7-8; 8 bases fit TRBD2. CDR3 length: 17 residues. Germline lookup yields CDR1 SGHVS and CDR2 FQNEAQ. Trimming removed 4 bases from V and 6 bases from J; junction bases left unmatched: 17. The CDR3 nucleotides are TGTGCCAGCAGCTCCGATCTTCCGACAGCGGGAGCCGTCGAGCAGTACTTC. This codes for CASSSDLPTAGAVEQYF.

V usage is TRBV14 and J usage is TRBJ2-7; the D gene is possibly TRBD2 (6 bases). Trimming pared 3 bases from V and 6 bases from J, leaving 9 bases between. The CDR3 sequence is 12 residues long. Germline V gene data show CDR1 as SGHDN and CDR2 as FVKESK. The CDR3 loop is CASSQGRSEQYF. The CDR3 nucleotides read TGTGCCAGCAGCCAGGGGAGGAGCGAGCAGTACTTC.

This chain links TRBV7-9 with TRBJ1-2; perhaps TRBD1 as D (5 bases). The CDR3 consists of 15 residues. Germline assignment: CDR1 SEHNR and CDR2 FQNEAQ (reference sequence). The V gene lost 1 base and the J gene lost 8 bases, with 17 bases spanning the gap. The CDR3 here is CASSLDGANPRGYTF. The CDR3 coding sequence is TGTGCCAGCAGCTTAGATGGGGCAAACCCGCGGGGCTACACCTTC.

This chain links TRBV14 with TRBJ1-1, with TRBD1 matching 8 bases. Per germline, CDR1 SGHDN and CDR2 FVKESK. V trimming: 0 bases; J trimming: 1 base; junction bases outside the gene matches: 16. CDR3 length: 20 residues. CDR3 region: CASSQDIHGQGADGNTEAFF. The CDR3, as DNA: TGTGCCAGCAGCCAAGATATACATGGGCAGGGGGCGGATGGGAACACTGAAGCTTTCTTT.

This chain joins TRBV7-9 and TRBJ2-3; tentative D call: TRBD2 (6 bases). Between the trimmed V and J ends, which lost 3 bases and 0 bases, there was a span of 16 bases. The germline V gene encodes CDR1 SEHNR and CDR2 FQNEAQ (reference sequence). The CDR3 covers 17 residues. The CDR3 region has the DNA TGTGCCAGCAGCTTGGGGTTAGCGGCCCTTAGCACAGATACGCAGTATTTT. Encoded protein: CASSLGLAALSTDTQYF.

The chain couples TRBV29-1 to TRBJ1-1; the D gene is possibly TRBD1 (5 bases). V was cut by 7 bases and J by 1 base, with 13 bases left in between. Germline V gene sequence: CDR1 SQVTM, CDR2 ANQGSEA. CDR3 length: 13 amino acids. The CDR3 DNA reads as TGCAGCGCTCGACAGACACCGAACACTGAAGCTTTCTTT. As protein: CSARQTPNTEAFF.

The CDR3 loop is CASSPHQEAYEQYF. CDR3 sequence (DNA): TGTGCCAGCAGTCCTCATCAGGAGGCCTACGAGCAGTACTTC. This sequence joins TRBV28 and TRBJ2-7, with D perhaps matching TRBD2 (5 bases). Trimming removed 5 bases at V and 2 bases at J, with 13 bases between. The CDR3 contains 14 residues. Germline V lookup: CDR1 MDHEN, CDR2 SYDVKM.

The gene calls are TRBV11-2 and TRBJ2-1; maybe TRBD1 (6 bases). The CDR3 runs 14 residues. The germline gives CDR1 SGHAT, CDR2 FQNNGV. Trimming pared 5 bases from V and 5 bases from J, leaving 13 bases between. The DNA of the CDR3 is TGTGCCAGCAGCCTCAACCAGGGGAACAATGAGCAGTTCTTC. Translating gives CASSLNQGNNEQFF.

The CDR3 sequence: CASSPGSSLPHLPNGVGETQYF. CDR3 DNA: TGTGCCAGCAGCCCGGGGTCCTCCCTTCCTCACCTACCGAACGGGGTTGGGGAGACCCAGTACTTC. The genes are TRBV27 and TRBJ2-5, with D perhaps matching TRBD2 (5 bases). In germline, CDR1 is MNHEY, CDR2 SMNVEV (reference sequence). V dropped 6 bases and J dropped 5 bases, with 40 bases sitting between them. This CDR3 has 22 amino acids.

The chain links TRBV29-1 to TRBJ2-5; possibly TRBD2 for D (5 bases). V lost 6 bases and J lost 1, with 9 bases in between. The CDR3 has 12 amino acids. Germline CDR1 is SQVTM and CDR2 is ANQGSEA. The CDR3 DNA is TGCAGCGTCAGGAGGTTCCAAGAGACCCAGTACTTC. Translation: CSVRRFQETQYF.

This chain links TRBV9 with TRBJ2-7; the D is unclear. Germline assignment: CDR1 SGDLS and CDR2 YYNGEE. V was pared by 4 bases and J by 4 bases, with 15 bases between. The CDR3 has 14 amino acids. The CDR3 sequence is CASSPRVELYEQYF. The CDR3 nucleotides are TGTGCCAGCAGCCCCCGGGTAGAGCTGTACGAGCAGTACTTC.

This clone occurred a few times. The V gene is TRBV28, the J gene TRBJ2-1; 9 bases agree with TRBD2. Germline loops: CDR1 MDHEN, CDR2 SYDVKM. This CDR3 comprises 14 residues. V lost 5 bases, J lost 10 bases, and 9 bases stayed unmatched. CDR3 nucleotide sequence: TGTGCCAGCAGTCTTGGACTAGCGACTAAGGAGCAGTTCTTC. This codes for CASSLGLATKEQFF.

The chain combines TRBV27 with TRBJ1-1; TRBD1 matches 12 bases. Germline V gene lookup returns CDR1 MNHEY and CDR2 SMNVEV (reference sequence). The CDR3 length is 15 residues. V dropped 3 bases and J dropped 8; count of bases not matched to a gene: 7. The CDR3 spells CASSLRPGTGGEAFF. The CDR3, as DNA: TGTGCCAGCAGTTTGCGTCCTGGGACAGGGGGCGAAGCTTTCTTT.

J is TRBJ1-2 and V is TRBV21-1. TRBV21-1 is given as a pseudogene. This CDR3 contains 12 residues. CDR3 in amino acids: CASSARDGGYTF. CDR3 bases: TGTGCCAGCAGCGCTCGGGATGGGGGCTACACCTTC.

The chain combines TRBV13 with TRBJ2-3, with 8 bases matching TRBD1. CDR3 length equals 14 residues. After removal of 5 bases from V and 6 bases from J, the junction contained 7 bases not matched to a gene. The V gene's germline CDR1 is PRHDT and CDR2 FYEKMQ (reference sequence). CDR3 sequence reads: CASSGRTGQDTQYF. CDR3 in DNA: TGTGCCAGCAGCGGAAGGACAGGGCAGGATACGCAGTATTTT. The variable domain in full, completed from reference TRBV13 and TRBJ2-3, reads AAGVIQSPRHLIKEKRETATLKCYPIPRHDTVYWYQQGPGQDPQFLISFYEKMQSDKGSIPDRFSAQQFSDYHSELNMSSLELGDSALYFCASSGRTGQDTQYFGPGTRLTVL.

The V call is TRBV12-5, the J call TRBJ2-1; 8 bases fit TRBD2. This CDR3 comprises 15 residues. The ends lost 6 bases at V and 0 bases at J; junction bases unmatched: 4. Germline lookup yields CDR1 LGHNT and CDR2 FRNRAP. The CDR3 nucleotides read TGTGCTAGTGGGGTAGCGGGACTCTCCTACAATGAGCAGTTCTTC. This gives the protein CASGVAGLSYNEQFF.

The chain combines TRBV18 with TRBJ2-7, with 10 bases lining up with TRBD1. CDR3 length equals 14 residues. After removal of 5 bases from V and 7 bases from J, the junction contained 8 bases not matched to a gene. Germline V gene data show CDR1 as KGHSH and CDR2 as LQKENI. The CDR3 sequence is CASSAGTGDVEQYF. CDR3 DNA sequence: TGTGCCAGCTCAGCCGGGACAGGGGATGTAGAGCAGTACTTC.

The rearrangement uses TRBV2 and TRBJ2-5, with D perhaps TRBD2 (6 bases). The V end was cut by 6 bases, the J end by 4 bases, with 15 bases between. The CDR3 sequence is 14 residues long. Germline V lookup: CDR1 SNHLY, CDR2 FYNNEI. CDR3 sequence: CASRETRSTETQYF. CDR3 sequence (DNA): TGTGCCAGCAGAGAGACTAGAAGCACAGAGACCCAGTACTTC.